The 16 T cell receptor beta chains below all came from one sample that was sequenced in a study of CD8+CD57+ T cells in acquired aplastic anemia. For sequencing, patients were chosen who had shown expansion of CD8+CD57+ cells by flow cytometry. Profiling that covered TCR beta VDJ and CDR3 relied on genomic DNA as its template. TCRdb re-analysed the reads in MiXCR, keeping a single row per CDR3 protein. The top ten hold around three fifths of the sample, which has roughly 100,000 distinct CDR3 sequences, 65% to 70% seen once. Source material: sorted CD4+, CD8+, or CD8+CD57+ T cells (not recorded which) from PBMCs. Source of these receptors: a human donor with aplastic anemia.

The chain uses TRBV29-1 and TRBJ2-7, with D perhaps TRBD1 or TRBD2 (5 bases each). CDR1 and CDR2 (germline): SQVTM, ANQGSEA. The CDR3 contains 11 residues. The V gene lost 6 bases and the J gene lost 3 bases, with 9 bases spanning the gap. CDR3 region: CSVQGVYEQYF. CDR3 nucleotides: TGCAGCGTCCAGGGAGTCTACGAGCAGTACTTC.

This chain links TRBV24-1 with TRBJ2-1; D ambiguous. The V end was cut by 3 bases, the J end by 8 bases, with 16 bases between. CDR3 length equals 15 residues. CDR1 is KGHDR, CDR2 SFDVKD, per germline. CDR3 protein: CATSDPSPSVDEQFF. CDR3 nucleotides: TGTGCCACCAGTGATCCCTCGCCTAGTGTGGATGAGCAGTTCTTC.

The chain couples TRBV19 to TRBJ2-4; 8 bases align to TRBD2. This CDR3 is 16 amino acids long. V lost 2 bases and J lost 5; bases outside the gene matches: 8. The germline gives CDR1 LNHDA, CDR2 SQIVND (reference sequence). CDR3 sequence reads: CASSIFTGGTENIQYF. The CDR3, as DNA: TGTGCCAGTAGTATATTTACGGGGGGGACCGAAAACATTCAGTACTTC.

The sample holds a few counts of this clonotype. A much bigger clone sits one base away, suggesting this may be a read error. This chain uses TRBV24-1 with TRBJ2-7; D ambiguous. This CDR3 has 14 amino acids. Germline-derived CDR1 and CDR2 are KGHDR and SFDVKD. The CDR3 reads CVTSDLTRPNEQYF. The CDR3 coding sequence is TGTGTCACCAGTGATTTGACCAGGCCTAACGAGCAGTACTTC.

This chain connects TRBV20-1 to TRBJ2-4; tentative D call: TRBD2 (6 bases). The CDR3 covers 16 residues. CDR1 DFQATT and CDR2 SNEGSKA come from the germline V gene (reference sequence). The ends were cut back, 4 bases at V and 9 bases at J, with 25 bases in the middle. The CDR3 is CSAIPSTASDRGIQYF. The CDR3 DNA follows: TGCAGTGCTATCCCGAGCACGGCTAGCGACAGAGGCATTCAGTACTTC.

The CDR3 DNA is TGTGCCATCAGTGAGTCGACGGATTCACCCCTCCACTTT. Protein: CAISESTDSPLHF. The genes are TRBV10-3 and TRBJ1-6; D ambiguous. Trimming removed 0 bases at V and 8 bases at J, with 5 bases between. CDR3 length: 13 residues. Germline CDR1 reads ENHRY; CDR2 reads SYGVKD.

J is TRBJ1-4 and V is TRBV15; TRBD1 aligns across 11 bases. Germline V gene lookup returns CDR1 LNHNV and CDR2 YYDKDF (reference sequence). This CDR3 comprises 14 residues. J gave up 8 bases and V 6 bases, and 5 bases lay outside the gene matches. The CDR3 loop reads CATRQDRGHEKLFF. The CDR3, as DNA: TGTGCCACCAGACAGGACAGGGGGCACGAAAAACTGTTTTTT.

The sample holds one count of this clonotype. The rearrangement uses TRBV25-1 and TRBJ1-4, with 8 bases aligning to TRBD1. This CDR3 is 14 amino acids long. The germline CDR1 and CDR2 sequences are MGHDK and SYGVNS. The V and J ends lost 10 bases and 7 bases, in that order; junction bases with no gene match: 11. The CDR3 sequence: CAIPDREGSEKLFF. The DNA of the CDR3 is TGTGCCATTCCGGACAGGGAAGGGTCTGAAAAACTGTTTTTT.

The chain has TRBV10-3 and TRBJ2-6, with TRBD1 as a possible D gene (6 bases). Germline V gene sequence: CDR1 ENHRY, CDR2 SYGVKD. V was cut by 10 bases and J by 1 base, with 14 bases left in between. CDR3 length equals 15 residues. The CDR3 bases are TGTGCCACCCACGAGGGACAATCTGGGGCCAACGTCCTGACTTTC. Translated: CATHEGQSGANVLTF.

V usage is TRBV7-9 and J usage is TRBJ1-6; 12 nucleotides agree with TRBD1. CDR1 and CDR2 (germline): SEHNR, FQNEAQ (reference sequence). V trimming: 3 bases; J trimming: 12 bases; junction bases outside the gene matches: 6. The CDR3 sequence is 15 residues long. For the CDR3, the DNA is TGTGCCAGCAGCTTTGACCGGGACAGGGGGCGACCCCTCCACTTT. This sequence encodes CASSFDRDRGRPLHF.

By frequency in the sample, this clonotype is medium-sized. This chain connects TRBV7-9 to TRBJ2-7; D remains ambiguous. Germline V gene data show CDR1 as SEHNR and CDR2 as FQNEAQ (reference sequence). The CDR3 length is 11 residues. Trimming cost V 5 bases and J 5 bases, with 7 bases left between them. The CDR3 reads CASSHGDEQYF. In DNA form, the CDR3 reads TGTGCCAGCAGCCATGGGGACGAGCAGTACTTC.

This sequence joins TRBV19 and TRBJ1-1; 7 nucleotides match TRBD1. This CDR3 comprises 13 residues. The V gene's germline CDR1 is LNHDA and CDR2 SQIVND (reference sequence). The V and J ends lost 3 bases and 8 bases, in that order; junction bases with no gene match: 6. The CDR3 DNA follows: TGTGCCAGTAGTATCGGAGGGGGCAGGGAAGCTTTCTTT. The encoded protein is CASSIGGGREAFF.

The table lists this clonotype with a few counts. This rearrangement joins TRBV29-1 to TRBJ2-3; no reliable D call. The germline V and J ends were trimmed by 8 bases and 2 bases, with 5 bases remaining between them. Germline V gives CDR1 SQVTM, CDR2 ANQGSEA. CDR3 length equals 10 residues. CDR3 sequence (DNA): TGCAGCTCAAACACAGATACGCAGTATTTT. Protein product: CSSNTDTQYF.

In its sample, this clonotype was seen once. This chain uses TRBV25-1 with TRBJ2-3; no reliable D call. This CDR3 is built from 15 residues. V shed 3 bases and J shed 4 bases, with 14 bases lying between them. The germline V gene has CDR1 MGHDK and CDR2 SYGVNS. Written as DNA, the CDR3 is TGTGCCAGCAGTGAGGCCGGGCGAGGCGCAGATACGCAGTATTTT. Protein product: CASSEAGRGADTQYF.

This clonotype was seen a handful of times. The J gene is TRBJ1-2, the V gene TRBV7-2, with TRBD1 identical over 7 bases. This CDR3 has 12 amino acids. The V gene's germline CDR1 is SGHTA and CDR2 FQGNSA. V shed 5 bases and J 5 bases; nucleotides not matched to a gene: 2. The CDR3 coding sequence is TGTGCCAGCAGCAACAGGGGATATGGCTACACCTTC. Its translation is CASSNRGYGYTF.

This clonotype was found a few times. The chain uses TRBV20-1 and TRBJ2-3; TRBD2 matches 10 bases. Germline V gene data show CDR1 as DFQATT and CDR2 as SNEGSKA (reference sequence). V lost 4 bases, J lost 5 bases, and 9 bases stayed unmatched. CDR3 size: 15 residues. In DNA form, the CDR3 reads TGCAGTGCTATTGATCTAGCGGGAGAAGTAGATACGCAGTATTTT. Translated, it gives CSAIDLAGEVDTQYF.